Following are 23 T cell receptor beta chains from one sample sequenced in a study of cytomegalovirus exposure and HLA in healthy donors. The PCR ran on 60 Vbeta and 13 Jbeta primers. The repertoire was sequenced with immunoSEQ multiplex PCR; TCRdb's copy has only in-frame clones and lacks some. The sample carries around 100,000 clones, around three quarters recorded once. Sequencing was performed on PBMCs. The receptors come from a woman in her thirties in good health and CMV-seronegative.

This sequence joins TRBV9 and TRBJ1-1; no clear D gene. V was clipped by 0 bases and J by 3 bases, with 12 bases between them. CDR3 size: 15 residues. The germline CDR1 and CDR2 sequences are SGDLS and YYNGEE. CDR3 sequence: CASSVVGDGDTEAFF. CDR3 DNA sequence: TGTGCCAGCAGCGTAGTGGGCGACGGGGACACTGAAGCTTTCTTT.

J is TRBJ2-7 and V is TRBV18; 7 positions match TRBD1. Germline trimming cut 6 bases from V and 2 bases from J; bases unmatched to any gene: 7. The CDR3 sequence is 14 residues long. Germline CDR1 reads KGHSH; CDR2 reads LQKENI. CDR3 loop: CASSPPGQPYEQYF. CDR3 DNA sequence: TGTGCCAGCTCCCCTCCGGGACAGCCCTACGAGCAGTACTTC.

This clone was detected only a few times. The CDR3 is CASSYRTGVYNEQFF. CDR3 bases: TGTGCCAGCAGTTATCGGACAGGGGTCTACAATGAGCAGTTCTTC. J is TRBJ2-1 and V is TRBV6-5; 9 nucleotides line up with TRBD1. The CDR3 loop spans 15 amino acids. Germline V lookup: CDR1 MNHEY, CDR2 SVGAGI. V gave up 3 bases and J gave up 3 bases; unmatched junction bases: 3.

In nucleotides, the CDR3 is TGTGCCAGCAGGACAGGGTATCATCAGCCCCAGCATTTT. Translation gives CASRTGYHQPQHF. The chain links TRBV2 to TRBJ1-5; 7 nucleotides line up with TRBD1. The trim removed 6 bases at V and 5 bases at J, leaving 4 bases unmatched. The CDR3 contains 13 residues. Germline V gene sequence: CDR1 SNHLY, CDR2 FYNNEI.

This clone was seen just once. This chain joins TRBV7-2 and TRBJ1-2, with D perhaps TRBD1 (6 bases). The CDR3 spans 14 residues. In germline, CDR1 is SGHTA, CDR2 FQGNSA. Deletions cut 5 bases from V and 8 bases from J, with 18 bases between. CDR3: CASSTDRRLMGYTF. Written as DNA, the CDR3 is TGTGCCAGCAGCACAGACAGGCGGCTGATGGGCTACACCTTC. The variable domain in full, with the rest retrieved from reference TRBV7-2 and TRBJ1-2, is GAGVSQSPSNKVTEKGKDVELRCDPISGHTALYWYRQSLGQGLEFLIYFQGNSAPDKSGLPSDRFSAERTGGSVSTLTIQRTQQEDSAVYLCASSTDRRLMGYTFGSGTRLTVV.

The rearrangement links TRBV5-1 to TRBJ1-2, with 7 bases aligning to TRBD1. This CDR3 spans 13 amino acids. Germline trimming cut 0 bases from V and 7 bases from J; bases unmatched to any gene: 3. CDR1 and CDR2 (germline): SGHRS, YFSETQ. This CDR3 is CASSLGQGTGYTF. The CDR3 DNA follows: TGCGCCAGCAGCTTGGGACAGGGAACTGGCTACACCTTC. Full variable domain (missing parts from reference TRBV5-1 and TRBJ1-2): KAGVTQTPRYLIKTRGQQVTLSCSPISGHRSVSWYQQTPGQGLQFLFEYFSETQRNKGNFPGRFSGRQFSNSRSEMNVSTLELGDSALYLCASSLGQGTGYTFGSGTRLTVV.

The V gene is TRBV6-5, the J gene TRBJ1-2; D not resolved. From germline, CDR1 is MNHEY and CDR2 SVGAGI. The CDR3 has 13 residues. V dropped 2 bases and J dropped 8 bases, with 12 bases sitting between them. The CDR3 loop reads CASSYRAGSGYTF. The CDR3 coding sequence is TGTGCCAGCAGTTACAGGGCTGGGAGCGGCTACACCTTC.

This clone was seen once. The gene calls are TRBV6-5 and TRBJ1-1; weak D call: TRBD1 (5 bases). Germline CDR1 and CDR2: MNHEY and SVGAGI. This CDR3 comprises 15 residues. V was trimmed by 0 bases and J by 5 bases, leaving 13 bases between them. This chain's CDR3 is CASSYSRRVGTEAFF. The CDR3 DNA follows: TGTGCCAGCAGTTACTCGCGCAGGGTAGGGACTGAAGCTTTCTTT.

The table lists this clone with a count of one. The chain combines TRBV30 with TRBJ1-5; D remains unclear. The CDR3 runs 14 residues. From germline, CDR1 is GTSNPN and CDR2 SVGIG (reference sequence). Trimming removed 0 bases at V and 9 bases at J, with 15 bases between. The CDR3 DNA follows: TGTGCCTGGAGTGTAAACAGCCCAGCATGGCCCCAGCATTTT. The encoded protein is CAWSVNSPAWPQHF.

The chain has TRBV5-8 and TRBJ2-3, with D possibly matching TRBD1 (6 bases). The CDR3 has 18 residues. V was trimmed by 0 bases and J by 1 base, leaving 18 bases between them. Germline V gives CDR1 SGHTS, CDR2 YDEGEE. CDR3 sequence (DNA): TGTGCCAGCAGCTTGGAAGGGGGACCGAACTGGGGCACAGATACGCAGTATTTT. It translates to CASSLEGGPNWGTDTQYF. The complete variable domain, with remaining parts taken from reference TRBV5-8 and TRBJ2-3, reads EAGVTQSPTHLIKTRGQQATLRCSPISGHTSVYWYQQALGLGLQFLLWYDEGEERNRGNFPPRFSGRQFPNYSSELNVNALELEDSALYLCASSLEGGPNWGTDTQYFGPGTRLTVL.

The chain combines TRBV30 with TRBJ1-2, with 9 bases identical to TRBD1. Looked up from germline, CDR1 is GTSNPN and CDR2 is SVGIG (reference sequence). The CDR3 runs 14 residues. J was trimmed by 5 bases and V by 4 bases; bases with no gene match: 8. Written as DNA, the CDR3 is TGTGCCTGGAACCCCGGGACAGGGCGGTATGGCTACACCTTC. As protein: CAWNPGTGRYGYTF.

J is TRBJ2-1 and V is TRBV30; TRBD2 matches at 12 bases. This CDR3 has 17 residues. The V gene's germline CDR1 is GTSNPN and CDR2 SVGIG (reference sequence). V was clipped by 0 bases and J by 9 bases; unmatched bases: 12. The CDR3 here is CAWSVPGSLAGGGEQFF. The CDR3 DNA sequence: TGTGCCTGGAGTGTACCCGGTTCACTAGCGGGGGGCGGTGAGCAGTTCTTC.

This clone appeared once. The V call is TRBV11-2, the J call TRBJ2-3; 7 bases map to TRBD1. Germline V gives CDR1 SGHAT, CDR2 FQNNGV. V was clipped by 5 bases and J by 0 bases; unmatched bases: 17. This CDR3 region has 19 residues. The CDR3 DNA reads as TGTGCCAGCAGCGCCTTAGCCCGAGGGACAGCAACTAGCACAGATACGCAGTATTTT. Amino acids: CASSALARGTATSTDTQYF.

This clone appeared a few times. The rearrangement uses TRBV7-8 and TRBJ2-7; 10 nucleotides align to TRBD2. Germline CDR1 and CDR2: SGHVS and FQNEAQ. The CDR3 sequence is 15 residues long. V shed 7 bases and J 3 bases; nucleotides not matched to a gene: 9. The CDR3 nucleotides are TGTGCCAGCAAGGTTGGTAGCGGGGGGATCTACGAGCAGTACTTC. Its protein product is CASKVGSGGIYEQYF. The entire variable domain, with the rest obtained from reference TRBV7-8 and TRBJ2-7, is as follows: GAGVSQSPRYKVAKRGQDVALRCDPISGHVSLFWYQQALGQGPEFLTYFQNEAQLDKSGLPSDRFFAERPEGSVSTLKIQRTQQEDSAVYLCASKVGSGGIYEQYFGPGTRLTVT.

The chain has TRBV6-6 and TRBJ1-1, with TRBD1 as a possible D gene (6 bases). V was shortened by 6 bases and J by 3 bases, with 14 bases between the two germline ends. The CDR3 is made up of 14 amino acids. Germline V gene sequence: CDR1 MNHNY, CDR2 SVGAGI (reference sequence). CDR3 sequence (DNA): TGTGCCAGCAGAAACAGGGCGGTGGACACTGAAGCTTTCTTT. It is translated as CASRNRAVDTEAFF.

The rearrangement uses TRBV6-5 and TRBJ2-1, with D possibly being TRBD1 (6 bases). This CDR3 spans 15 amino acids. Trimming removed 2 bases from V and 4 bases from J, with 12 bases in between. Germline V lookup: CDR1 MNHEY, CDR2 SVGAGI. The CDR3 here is CASSYDRSRYNEQFF. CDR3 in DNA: TGTGCCAGCAGTTACGACAGGTCGAGGTACAATGAGCAGTTCTTC.

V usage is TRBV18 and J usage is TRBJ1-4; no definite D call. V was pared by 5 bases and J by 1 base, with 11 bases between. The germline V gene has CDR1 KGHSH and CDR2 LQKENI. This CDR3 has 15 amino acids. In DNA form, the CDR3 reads TGTGCCAGCTCATCCTCCTCAGGAACTAATGAAAAACTGTTTTTT. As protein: CASSSSSGTNEKLFF.

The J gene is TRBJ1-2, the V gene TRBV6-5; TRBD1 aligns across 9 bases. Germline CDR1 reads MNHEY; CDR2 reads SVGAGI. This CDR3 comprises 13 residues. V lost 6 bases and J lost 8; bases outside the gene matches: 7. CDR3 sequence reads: CASRKGQGRGYTF. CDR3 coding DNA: TGTGCCAGCAGGAAGGGACAGGGTCGAGGCTACACCTTC.

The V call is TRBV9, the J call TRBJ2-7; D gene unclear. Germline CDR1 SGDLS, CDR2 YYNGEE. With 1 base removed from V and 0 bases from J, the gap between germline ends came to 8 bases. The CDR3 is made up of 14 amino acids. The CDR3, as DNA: TGTGCCAGCAGCGTAACAGAGAGCTCCTACGAGCAGTACTTC. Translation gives CASSVTESSYEQYF.

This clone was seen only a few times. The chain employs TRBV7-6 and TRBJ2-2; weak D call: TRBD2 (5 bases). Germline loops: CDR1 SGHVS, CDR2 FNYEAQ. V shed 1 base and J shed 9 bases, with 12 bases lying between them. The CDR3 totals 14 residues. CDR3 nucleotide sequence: TGTGCCAGCAGCTTAGAACGGGGATCCAGGGAGCTGTTTTTT. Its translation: CASSLERGSRELFF.

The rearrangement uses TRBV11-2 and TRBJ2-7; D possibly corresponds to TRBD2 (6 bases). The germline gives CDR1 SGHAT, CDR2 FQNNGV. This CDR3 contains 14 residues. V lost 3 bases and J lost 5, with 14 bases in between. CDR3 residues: CASSFNVWGDEQYF. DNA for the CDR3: TGTGCCAGCAGCTTTAACGTTTGGGGGGACGAGCAGTACTTC.

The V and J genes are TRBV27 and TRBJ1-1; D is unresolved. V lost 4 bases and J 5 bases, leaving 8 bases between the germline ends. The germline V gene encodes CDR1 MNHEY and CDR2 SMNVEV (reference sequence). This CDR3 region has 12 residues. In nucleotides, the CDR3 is TGTGCCAGCAGTTCGTCAGGTACTGAAGCTTTCTTT. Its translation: CASSSSGTEAFF.

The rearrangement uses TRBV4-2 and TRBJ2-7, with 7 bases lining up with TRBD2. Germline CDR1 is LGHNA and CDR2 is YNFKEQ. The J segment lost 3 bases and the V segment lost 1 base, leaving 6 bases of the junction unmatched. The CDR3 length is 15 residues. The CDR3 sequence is CASSQVGDYGYEQYF. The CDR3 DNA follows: TGTGCCAGCAGCCAAGTGGGGGACTACGGCTACGAGCAGTACTTC.